This T cell receptor (beta chain) was captured in a study of blood T cell repertoires in COVID-19 (dated by TCRdb to 2020 to 2022). Concerning the study at large: Collaborator samples came from the United States, Italy and Spain and covered acute and convalescent phases of COVID-19. The repertoires were released in a freely available public database intended as a resource for research on the immune response to SARS-CoV-2. HLA class I and class II types, where available, came from metadata supplied by the sample provider rather than from assay-based typing. A de-identified subject ID, COVID-19 status, age in years and sex were almost always included in the sample metadata. The prospective study material was composed of cDNA or gDNA derived from T cells, B-cell-depleted T cells, or PBMCs. Samples were obtained from the ongoing ImmuneRACE study (first 160 participants) and from over a thousand subjects provided by 6 global collaborators. Subjects who had been exposed to COVID-19, were actively infected with it, or had recovered from it provided the deeply sampled blood TCRbeta repertoires that made up the dataset. Overall study results and their limits: How much clinical and demographic metadata was included differed by source and by participant, and the metadata was provided uncurated.

Of note for this clone: Its antigen target is currently unknown. The record has no base qualities; no much larger clone is one base away.

Collaborating institutions collected whole blood in K2EDTA tubes following their own protocols. Collaborator samples were shipped for TCRbeta analysis as frozen whole blood, isolated PBMCs, or DNA extracted from either sample type. TCRbeta CDR3 regions were amplified from genomic DNA using the immunoSEQ Assay, a bias-controlled multiplex PCR. Regarding the original processing steps: The number of nucleated cells in each sample was estimated from the amplification of reference gene primers within the assay. To quantify the absolute abundance of each unique TCRbeta CDR3 rearrangement, sequence reads were collapsed and filtered. Productive Simpson clonality was computed per sample as the square root of Simpson's diversity index over productive rearrangements. Held by TCRdb, this immuneACCESS table contains in-frame sequences only and omits some clones. Under half of the omission traces to an unresolved V gene where checked; the cause of the rest is unknown. The DNA gave D and trimming, while V, J and clone size come from that table. The sample profile shows approximately 100,000 clones; approximately 90% of them were found once. The ten largest clones add up to approximately 31% of the sample.

The CDR3 covers 15 residues, taking in both the cysteine and the phenylalanine. Solely the CDR3 DNA is kept, with 45 bases framed from the first base. Trimming takes 7 bases off V and 0 bases off J; junction bases not matched to a gene: 9. CDR1 and CDR2 (SGHRS, YFSETQ) derive from the germline V gene. The material sequenced was peripheral blood. This TCR derives from a woman at least 80 years old with acute or convalescent COVID-19. Recombination linked TRBV5-1 to TRBJ1-2, with 7 bases in between that match TRBD1. The CDR3 protein: CASSPGTVSNYGYTF. The nucleotides read TGCGCCAGCTCCCCCGGGACAGTTTCTAACTATGGCTACACCTTC.